The rows below give T cell receptor beta chains drawn from one sample of a study of beta chain features in type 1 diabetes. Using immunoSEQ multiplex PCR, the repertoire was profiled, and TCRdb retains in-frame clones only, with some absent. The table lists roughly 450,000 clones, over 11% of them singletons, with about 0.034% in the top ten. The sample consisted of naive CD4+ T cells from blood. These receptors all come from a man in his thirties or forties in good health. The CDR3 runs from the conserved cysteine through the conserved F or W. The order of the fields is clone size, D gene, V gene, J gene, CDR3 protein, CDR3 DNA. The D gene is left open where the match is weak. Size is omitted from some rows. Given values are once, few, many or a class for expanded clones.

NA,NA,TRBV2,TRBJ1-1,CASSGSGRNTEAFF,TGTGCCAGCAGTGGGAGTGGTCGTAACACTGAAGCTTTCTTT
NA,TRBD2,TRBV7-2,TRBJ2-5,CASSLVSEASGYF,TGTGCCAGCAGCTTAGTGAGTGAGGCTAGCGGTTACTTC
NA,TRBD2,TRBV4-1,TRBJ2-3,CASSPLAGGPLDTQYF,TGCGCCAGCAGCCCCTTAGCGGGGGGGCCCCTAGATACGCAGTATTTT
NA,NA,TRBV4-3,TRBJ2-2,CASSQDLGIRNGELFF,TGCGCCAGCAGCCAAGATCTGGGGATTCGAAACGGGGAGCTGTTTTTT
NA,NA,TRBV7-6,TRBJ2-1,CASSANRVQGNEQFF,TGTGCCAGCAGCGCCAACAGGGTGCAGGGGAATGAGCAGTTCTTC
NA,NA,TRBV29-1,TRBJ2-4,CSVAIRGGIQYF,TGCAGCGTCGCGATTAGGGGTGGCATTCAGTACTTC
few,NA,TRBV4-1,TRBJ1-1,CASSQVSAGNTEAFF,TGCGCCAGCAGCCAAGTATCTGCGGGGAACACTGAAGCTTTCTTT
NA,NA,TRBV29-1,TRBJ2-5,CSVQGQRGETQYF,TGCAGCGTTCAGGGGCAGAGAGGAGAGACCCAGTACTTC
few,NA,TRBV7-2,TRBJ2-5,CASTKELGTQYF,TGTGCCAGCACAAAGGAGTTGGGGACCCAGTACTTC
many,NA,TRBV14,TRBJ2-1,CASSARDPSREQFF,TGTGCCAGCAGCGCCCGGGACCCATCACGTGAGCAGTTCTTC
NA,NA,TRBV19,TRBJ2-5,CASSIRGETQYF,TGTGCCAGTAGTATTAGGGGAGAGACCCAGTACTTC
few,NA,TRBV9,TRBJ2-3,CASSGTALGTDTQYF,TGTGCCAGCAGCGGAACAGCCCTCGGCACAGATACGCAGTATTTT
NA,NA,TRBV29-1,TRBJ1-3,CSVDLGNTIYF,TGCAGCGTTGACCTTGGAAACACCATATATTTT
NA,NA,TRBV4-3,TRBJ2-7,CASSQDLRGGSYEQYF,TGCGCCAGCAGCCAAGATCTAAGAGGGGGCTCCTACGAGCAGTACTTC
few,NA,TRBV18,TRBJ2-5,CASSEEETQYF,TGTGCCAGCTCAGAAGAAGAGACCCAGTACTTC
few,TRBD1,TRBV7-6,TRBJ2-3,CASSAGGGTDTQYF,TGTGCCAGCAGCGCAGGGGGAGGCACAGATACGCAGTATTTT
NA,NA,TRBV7-2,TRBJ2-1,CASSLEAVYNEQFF,TGTGCCAGCAGCCTAGAGGCAGTTTACAATGAGCAGTTCTTC
few,NA,TRBV25-1,TRBJ1-3,CASRTTGRGNTIYF,TGTGCCAGCAGAACAACAGGGCGCGGAAACACCATATATTTT
few,NA,TRBV7-2,TRBJ2-7,CASSQSAFAFNF,TGTGCCAGCAGCCAATCAGCTTTCGCCTTCAACTTC
NA,TRBD1,TRBV30,TRBJ1-1,CAWRTGALGTEAFF,TGTGCCTGGAGGACAGGGGCGCTGGGCACTGAAGCTTTCTTT
NA,NA,TRBV7-2,TRBJ1-2,CASSLTGRGYTF,TGTGCCAGCAGCTTAACAGGGAGAGGCTACACCTTC
NA,NA,TRBV7-2,TRBJ1-5,CASSLIRGNQPQHF,TGTGCCAGCAGCTTAATCCGGGGCAATCAGCCCCAGCATTTT
few,TRBD1,TRBV7-9,TRBJ1-1,CASSLGDRGANTEAFF,TGTGCCAGCAGCTTAGGCGACAGGGGAGCGAACACTGAAGCTTTCTTT
NA,NA,TRBV30,TRBJ1-1,CAWSVGGLNTEAFF,TGTGCCTGGAGTGTAGGGGGTCTGAACACTGAAGCTTTCTTT
NA,TRBD1,TRBV10-3,TRBJ1-1,CAISGTGAPNTEAFF,TGTGCCATCAGTGGGACAGGGGCTCCGAACACTGAAGCTTTCTTT
few,NA,TRBV29-1,TRBJ2-7,CSVGLGFGYEQYF,TGCAGCGTTGGGCTCGGTTTCGGGTACGAGCAGTACTTC
NA,TRBD1,TRBV7-2,TRBJ2-1,CASSSQGGTWNEQFF,TGTGCCAGCAGCTCACAGGGGGGAACATGGAATGAGCAGTTCTTC
few,NA,TRBV9,TRBJ1-1,CASSLREVRTEAFF,TGTGCCAGCAGCTTGAGGGAGGTGAGGACTGAAGCTTTCTTT
NA,NA,TRBV2,TRBJ2-5,CAQTGAVLSGDF,TGTGCCCAAACTGGTGCAGTCCTATCGGGGGACTTC
few,TRBD2,TRBV18,TRBJ2-2,CASSPSVRSSGRTGELFF,TGTGCCAGCTCACCGTCCGTGCGGTCTAGCGGTAGGACCGGGGAGCTGTTTTTT
NA,TRBD1,TRBV6-5,TRBJ2-1,CASFRGRGNEQFF,TGTGCCAGTTTCAGGGGGCGAGGCAATGAGCAGTTCTTC
NA,NA,TRBV5-6,TRBJ2-1,CASSPVGRGGYNEQFF,TGTGCCAGCAGCCCCGTGGGAAGGGGGGGCTACAATGAGCAGTTCTTC
NA,NA,TRBV30,TRBJ2-5,CAWSPDFQETQYF,TGTGCCTGGAGCCCTGACTTCCAAGAGACCCAGTACTTC
NA,NA,TRBV11-3,TRBJ2-5,CASSPAGWETQYF,TGTGCCAGCAGCCCCGCGGGGTGGGAGACCCAGTACTTC
NA,TRBD2,TRBV6-5,TRBJ2-1,CASRSMAGDEQFF,TGTGCCAGCAGATCCATGGCGGGAGACGAGCAGTTCTTC
few,TRBD1,TRBV7-2,TRBJ2-7,CASSRRIGTGMSAQYF,TGTGCCAGCAGCCGAAGAATCGGGACAGGGATGTCGGCGCAGTACTTC
NA,NA,TRBV30,TRBJ1-2,CAWSVLRLRGYTF,TGTGCCTGGAGTGTATTAAGGCTTCGCGGCTACACCTTC
NA,TRBD1,TRBV4-1,TRBJ2-7,CASSHADRGRDSYEQYF,TGCGCCAGCAGCCACGCCGACAGGGGCCGGGATTCCTACGAGCAGTACTTC
NA,NA,TRBV30,TRBJ2-3,CALGGSTDTQYF,TGTGCCCTAGGCGGGTCCACAGATACGCAGTATTTT
many,NA,TRBV29-1,TRBJ2-2,CSVAWDAGELFF,TGCAGCGTTGCTTGGGACGCCGGGGAGCTGTTTTTT
NA,TRBD1,TRBV30,TRBJ1-2,CAWRPGGDGYTF,TGTGCCTGGAGGCCAGGGGGGGATGGCTACACCTTC
few,NA,TRBV30,TRBJ2-5,CAWSGTPETQYF,TGTGCCTGGAGCGGGACCCCAGAGACCCAGTACTTC
NA,TRBD1,TRBV4-2,TRBJ1-2,CASSQLQGAYGYTF,TGTGCCAGCAGCCAACTACAGGGGGCTTATGGCTACACCTTC
few,TRBD1,TRBV29-1,TRBJ2-4,CSVQGVAQNIQYF,TGCAGCGTTCAGGGGGTAGCACAAAACATTCAGTACTTC
NA,NA,TRBV5-6,TRBJ1-4,CASRARTDENEKLFF,TGTGCCAGCAGAGCAAGGACAGATGAAAATGAAAAACTGTTTTTT
NA,NA,TRBV18,TRBJ2-3,CASSPAVSTDTQYF,TGTGCCAGCTCACCAGCGGTGAGCACAGATACGCAGTATTTT
NA,NA,TRBV30,TRBJ1-1,CAWIGAGTEAFF,TGTGCCTGGATTGGTGCGGGCACTGAAGCTTTCTTT
NA,NA,TRBV7-9,TRBJ2-5,CASSGNRGYQETQYF,TGTGCCAGCAGCGGGAATCGGGGGTACCAAGAGACCCAGTACTTC
NA,NA,TRBV9,TRBJ2-5,CASTLTGAVETQYF,TGTGCCAGCACCTTAACAGGAGCCGTAGAGACCCAGTACTTC
NA,NA,TRBV4-1,TRBJ1-2,CASSQGDGYGYTF,TGCGCCAGCAGCCAAGGGGACGGCTATGGCTACACCTTC
few,NA,TRBV9,TRBJ2-1,CASSVEQNNEQFF,TGTGCCAGCAGCGTAGAACAGAACAATGAGCAGTTCTTC
NA,NA,TRBV11-2,TRBJ1-1,CASRIVGADTEAFF,TGTGCCAGCAGGATAGTGGGGGCGGACACTGAAGCTTTCTTT
few,NA,TRBV15,TRBJ2-5,CATSRDSTTGETQYF,TGTGCCACCAGCAGAGATTCGACGACGGGGGAGACCCAGTACTTC